This TCR beta chain was profiled in a study of blood T cells in healthy people across ages. With a J-beta primer mix and a sample-barcoded 5' primer, a second PCR ran about 7 to 11 cycles. TCRdb used MiXCR to reprocess the 5' RACE reads, holding one entry per CDR3 protein. The sample contains 600,000 to 800,000 distinct CDR3 sequences, around 21% of which appear only once. This clonotype showed up just a few times. The CDR3 is 14 amino acids. Germline assignment: CDR1 MNHNY and CDR2 SVGAGI (reference sequence). Between the trimmed V and J ends, which lost 4 bases and 1 base, there was a span of 10 bases.

The specimen was blood. This TCR came from a man in his 70s in good health. The chain joins TRBV6-6 to TRBJ1-2; D call uncertain. CDR3: CASSSGGRNYGYTF. CDR3 in DNA: TGTGCCAGCAGTTCAGGCGGACGTAACTATGGCTACACCTTC.